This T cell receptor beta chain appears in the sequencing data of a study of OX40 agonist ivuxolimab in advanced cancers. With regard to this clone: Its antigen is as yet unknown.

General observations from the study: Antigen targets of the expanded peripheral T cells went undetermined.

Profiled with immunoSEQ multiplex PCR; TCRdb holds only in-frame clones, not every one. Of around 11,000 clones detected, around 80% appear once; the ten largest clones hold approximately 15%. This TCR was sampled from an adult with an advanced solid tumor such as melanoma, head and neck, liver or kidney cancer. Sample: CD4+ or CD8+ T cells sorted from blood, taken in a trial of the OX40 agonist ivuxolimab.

CDR3 region: CASSPAVETQYF. CDR3 nucleotides: TGTGCCAGCAGCCCGGCTGTAGAGACCCAGTACTTC. The genes are TRBV5-8 and TRBJ2-5; D gene ambiguous. The CDR3 runs 12 residues. Germline V gene lookup returns CDR1 SGHTS and CDR2 YDEGEE. V lost 4 bases and J lost 4, with 8 bases in between.